The TCR beta chain under discussion was sequenced for a study of shared T cell receptors in the human thymus. V lost 5 bases and J 4 bases, leaving 14 bases between the germline ends. In germline, CDR1 is SGHTA, CDR2 FQGTGA. The CDR3 totals 14 residues. The table came from immunoSEQ multiplex PCR; TCRdb's copy has only in-frame clones and leaves some out. Among 700,000 or so clones listed, around 85% were seen once. This sample also belongs to another study, concerning human thymus T cells.

The chain links TRBV7-3 to TRBJ1-1; D may be TRBD1 (6 bases). The sequence was obtained from a girl under two years old with a congenital heart defect. The sample was thymocytes. CDR3 sequence: CASSVTGYSTEAFF. The CDR3 DNA reads TGTGCCAGCAGCGTCACAGGGTACAGCACTGAAGCTTTCTTT. Drawing the rest from reference TRBV7-3 and TRBJ1-1, the complete variable domain is GAGVSQTPSNKVTEKGKYVELRCDPISGHTALYWYRQSLGQGPEFLIYFQGTGAADDSGLPNDRFFAVRPEGSVSTLKIQRTERGDSAVYLCASSVTGYSTEAFFGQGTRLTVV.